This note documents a single T cell receptor (beta chain) sequence. The sample comes from a study of T cell changes during pregnancy in multiple sclerosis. The CDR3 spans 12 residues. Germline loops: CDR1 SNHLY, CDR2 FYNNEI. Trimming cost V 4 bases and J 5 bases, with 9 bases left between them. Some clones are missing from TCRdb's copy, which holds only in-frame ones; the method was immunoSEQ multiplex PCR. The table records tens of thousands of clones, more than 85% of them present only once. The clonotype originates from a female donor with multiple sclerosis, enrolled in a pregnancy study. Here the sequenced sample was CD8+ T cells from peripheral blood mononuclear cells, taken before pregnancy. The chain uses TRBV2 and TRBJ2-7; D remains ambiguous. DNA for the CDR3: TGTGCCAGCAGTGGGAGCTTTGACGAGCAGTACTTC. Protein product: CASSGSFDEQYF.